This entry lists 19 T cell receptor beta chains sequenced from one sample in a study of neurological immune-mediated disorders (dated by TCRdb to between 2018 and 2020). Libraries were built with 5' RACE. Sequencing instrument: Illumina HiSeq 2500. Using fastp at Q25 and MiXCR, TCRdb reprocessed the public reads and kept productive beta chains. For every CDR3 protein sequence, its rows merge into one entry that carries the most common genes and DNA. This sample gives 50,000 to 85,000 distinct CDR3 sequences in total; around 5% of them show up just once. 2.8% of the sample goes to the ten largest clones. Input material: PBMCs. These TCRs come from a woman in her twenties or thirties with multiple sclerosis.

This clonotype occurred a few times. This chain links TRBV20-1 with TRBJ2-3, with 9 nucleotides matching TRBD2. CDR1 is DFQATT, CDR2 SNEGSKA, per germline (reference sequence). This CDR3 is built from 15 residues. Losses at the gene ends were 0 bases for V and 5 bases for J; bases not matched to a gene: 6. CDR3 residues: CSARDWRGGQDTQYF. The CDR3 DNA reads TGCAGTGCTAGAGATTGGCGGGGGGGCCAAGATACGCAGTATTTT.

The table lists this clonotype with many counts. This chain connects TRBV5-1 to TRBJ1-3; maybe TRBD1 (5 bases). The germline V and J ends were trimmed by 4 bases and 2 bases, with 13 bases remaining between them. CDR3 length: 15 amino acids. Germline CDR1 reads SGHRS; CDR2 reads YFSETQ. CDR3 nucleotides: TGCGCCAGCAGCGGAAGGATGGGGGCTGGAAACACCATATATTTT. As protein: CASSGRMGAGNTIYF.

This clonotype was counted at least ten times. This chain connects TRBV20-1 to TRBJ1-1; D is ambiguous. CDR3 length equals 12 residues. Trimming shortened V by 7 bases and J by 2 bases, and 11 bases separated the two germline ends. Germline V gene lookup returns CDR1 DFQATT and CDR2 SNEGSKA (reference sequence). CDR3 protein: CSGWTINTEAFF. The CDR3 DNA sequence: TGCAGTGGTTGGACTATCAACACTGAAGCTTTCTTT.

Of note for this clonotype: Being one base from a much bigger clone, this may be a read error. Here the CDR3 omits its conserved ending phenylalanine or tryptophan, so a read error is the likely source. This chain links TRBV20-1 with TRBJ1-4; D may be TRBD1 (5 bases). Per the germline V gene, CDR1 is DFQATT and CDR2 is SNEGSKA (reference sequence). Deletions cut 3 bases from V and 13 bases from J, with 15 bases between. CDR3 size: 12 residues. The CDR3 DNA reads as TGCAGTGCTAGTGGCAAGCAGGGAGGACTGTTTTAT. Translated, it gives CSASGKQGGLFY.

This clonotype was seen many times. The chain carries TRBV11-1 and TRBJ2-5, with a tentative D call TRBD1 (6 bases). Trimming stripped 3 bases from V and 1 base from J, with 6 bases between. CDR3 size: 13 residues. Germline CDR1 is SGHAT and CDR2 is FQDESV (reference sequence). The CDR3 DNA sequence: TGTGCCAGCAGCTTGGACAGCCAAGAGACCCAGTACTTC. Protein sequence: CASSLDSQETQYF.

This clonotype was counted many times. The genes are TRBV12-3 or TRBV12-4 and TRBJ1-1, with D perhaps matching TRBD1 (5 bases). Between the trimmed V and J ends, which lost 3 bases and 2 bases, there was a span of 10 bases. CDR3 length equals 14 residues. DNA of the CDR3: TGTGCCAGCAGTTTCACAGACAGAAACACTGAAGCTTTCTTT. Amino acids: CASSFTDRNTEAFF.

This clonotype was counted many times. The J gene is TRBJ1-2, the V gene TRBV20-1, with D hard to call. V lost 5 bases and J 5 bases, leaving 12 bases between the germline ends. In germline, CDR1 is DFQATT, CDR2 SNEGSKA (reference sequence). The CDR3 runs to 12 residues. The CDR3 nucleotides read TGCAGTGCTCCCGGTGCAAGTTATGGCTACACCTTC. This gives the protein CSAPGASYGYTF.

This clonotype was recorded at least ten times. The chain couples TRBV3-1 to TRBJ2-7; 8 nucleotides agree with TRBD1. The CDR3 is 14 amino acids. Germline CDR1 and CDR2: LGHDT and YNNKEL (reference sequence). J was trimmed by 4 bases and V by 4 bases; bases with no gene match: 6. CDR3 in amino acids: CASSLGQGPYEQYF. As DNA, the CDR3 is TGTGCCAGCAGCCTCGGACAGGGACCGTACGAGCAGTACTTC.

This clonotype was seen more than once but under ten times. The chain recombines TRBV4-1 with TRBJ2-2; 11 bases agree with TRBD2. This CDR3 region has 16 residues. Looked up from germline, CDR1 is MGHRA and CDR2 is YSYEKL. V lost 6 bases, J lost 0 bases, and 3 bases stayed unmatched. CDR3 in amino acids: CASRRLAGPNTGELFF. The CDR3 DNA reads TGCGCCAGCAGGCGACTAGCGGGGCCGAACACCGGGGAGCTGTTTTTT.

In this sample, this clonotype turned up many times. The chain carries TRBV29-1 and TRBJ2-5; perhaps TRBD1 as D (6 bases). Germline V lookup: CDR1 SQVTM, CDR2 ANQGSEA. With 5 bases removed from V and 5 bases from J, the gap between germline ends came to 15 bases. The CDR3 contains 13 residues. The CDR3: CSVPDSDGETQYF. The CDR3 DNA follows: TGCAGCGTTCCGGACAGTGACGGGGAGACCCAGTACTTC.

This clonotype occurred many times. This chain connects TRBV5-1 to TRBJ1-1; TRBD1 is a possible D gene (6 bases). The germline CDR1 and CDR2 sequences are SGHRS and YFSETQ. This CDR3 spans 14 amino acids. Trimming pared 0 bases from V and 11 bases from J, leaving 17 bases between. The CDR3 protein is CASSLDGGRSKAFF. The CDR3 nucleotides are TGCGCCAGCAGCTTGGATGGGGGCCGGAGTAAGGCTTTCTTT.

This clonotype has a count of ten or more. The chain couples TRBV20-1 to TRBJ1-2; no reliable D call. The V gene lost 0 bases and the J gene lost 0 bases, with 5 bases spanning the gap. Germline CDR1 DFQATT, CDR2 SNEGSKA (reference sequence). CDR3 length: 13 amino acids. CDR3 region: CSARDLANYGYTF. The CDR3 nucleotides read TGCAGTGCTAGAGATCTGGCTAACTATGGCTACACCTTC.

The gene calls are TRBV5-6 and TRBJ1-4, with unresolved D. Germline V gene sequence: CDR1 SGHDT, CDR2 YYEEEE. Trimming took 4 bases from V and 6 from J, leaving 19 bases between them. This CDR3 region has 16 residues. The CDR3 region has the DNA TGTGCCAGCAGCGCCTCCGGATGGGGTGGGGATGAAAAACTGTTTTTT. It codes for CASSASGWGGDEKLFF. Filled out from reference TRBV5-6 and TRBJ1-4, the complete variable domain reads DAGVTQSPTHLIKTRGQQVTLRCSPKSGHDTVSWYQQALGQGPQFIFQYYEEEERQRGNFPDRFSGHQFPNYSSELNVNALLLGDSALYLCASSASGWGGDEKLFFGSGTQLSVL.

In its sample, this clonotype was seen once. This chain links TRBV5-5 with TRBJ1-4, with no clear D. The CDR3 runs to 17 residues. The V end was cut by 4 bases, the J end by 0 bases, with 16 bases between. Germline loops: CDR1 SGHKS, CDR2 YYEKEE (reference sequence). This CDR3 is CASSEWTSPATNEKLFF. In DNA form, the CDR3 reads TGTGCCAGCAGCGAGTGGACTTCTCCTGCAACTAATGAAAAACTGTTTTTT.

This clonotype has more than one count but fewer than ten. The chain uses TRBV2 and TRBJ2-1; D not certain. The length of the CDR3 is 10 residues. V was cut by 4 bases and J by 9 bases, with 4 bases left in between. Germline CDR1 and CDR2: SNHLY and FYNNEI. In nucleotides, the CDR3 is TGTGCCAGCAGTGGAAGTGAGCAGTTCTTC. Protein product: CASSGSEQFF.

This clonotype was seen at least ten times. This chain links TRBV5-1 with TRBJ1-5, with a tentative D call TRBD1 (5 bases). The CDR3 is 15 amino acids. Trimming took off 0 bases at V and 5 bases at J, with 12 bases between the two ends. CDR1 and CDR2 from the germline V gene are SGHRS and YFSETQ. The CDR3 region has the DNA TGCGCCAGCAGCTTGGATGGCCAGGGCGATCAGCCCCAGCATTTT. This encodes CASSLDGQGDQPQHF.

This clonotype was recorded many times. The chain couples TRBV5-1 to TRBJ2-5; D uncertain. The CDR3 spans 14 residues. Germline V lookup: CDR1 SGHRS, CDR2 YFSETQ. V dropped 4 bases and J dropped 0 bases, with 10 bases sitting between them. The CDR3 DNA reads TGCGCCAGCAGCCCCCGCTCAGACCAAGAGACCCAGTACTTC. Its translation: CASSPRSDQETQYF.

This clonotype was counted only a few times. This chain uses TRBV5-6 with TRBJ2-5, with a tentative D call TRBD2 (6 bases). Germline CDR1 and CDR2: SGHDT and YYEEEE. V was shortened by 1 base and J by 5 bases, with 21 bases between the two germline ends. The CDR3 loop spans 17 amino acids. In DNA, the CDR3 is TGTGCCAGCAGCTTGCCGGAGGAGGGTTTGGTCTGGGAGACCCAGTACTTC. Its protein is CASSLPEEGLVWETQYF. Filled out from reference TRBV5-6 and TRBJ2-5, the complete variable domain reads DAGVTQSPTHLIKTRGQQVTLRCSPKSGHDTVSWYQQALGQGPQFIFQYYEEEERQRGNFPDRFSGHQFPNYSSELNVNALLLGDSALYLCASSLPEEGLVWETQYFGPGTRLLVL.

This clonotype has a count of ten or more. V usage is TRBV7-2 and J usage is TRBJ1-1; D is uncertain. The CDR3 loop spans 15 amino acids. The germline V gene has CDR1 SGHTA and CDR2 FQGNSA. V gave up 1 base and J gave up 0 bases, with 9 bases separating them. The chain's CDR3 is CASSLEGTMNTEAFF. DNA of the CDR3: TGTGCCAGCAGCTTAGAGGGCACAATGAACACTGAAGCTTTCTTT.